The 12 T cell receptor beta chains presented below share a single source sample, sequenced in a study of T cells in women clearing cervical HPV infection. The data were produced by immunoSEQ multiplex PCR, yet TCRdb's version contains in-frame clones alone and is incomplete. Listed are under 45,000 clones; around 7.6% falls within the top ten. Sequencing used blood buffy coat. The receptor source for this set is a woman between 18 and 70 years old with a cervical HPV16 infection that either progressed to CIN3+ or cleared (not recorded which).

CDR3 in amino acids: CASSLTSQGSYEQYF. The covered CDR3 bases are TGTGCCAGCAGCTTAACGAGTCAGGGTTCGTACGAG. The rearrangement joins TRBV7-3 to TRBJ2-7; D is possibly TRBD1 (5 bases). The CDR3 extends 3 residues past the end of the read, so its final part is completed from the germline J gene. The germline CDR1 and CDR2 sequences are SGHTA and FQGTGA. CDR3 size: 15 residues. V dropped 0 bases and J dropped 4 bases, with 13 bases sitting between them.

CDR3 loop: CASSPDRGSQPQHF. The sequenced part of the CDR3 DNA is TGTGCCAGCAGCCCGGACAGGGGGAGTCAGCCC. V and J are TRBV7-8 and TRBJ1-5; 10 nucleotides agree with TRBD1. The read falls 3 residues short of the CDR3 end, and the missing part is taken from the germline J gene. Germline V gene sequence: CDR1 SGHVS, CDR2 FQNEAQ. The CDR3 spans 14 residues. V was clipped by 5 bases and J by 6 bases; unmatched bases: 4.

A note on this clone: Read coverage stops 3 residues before the CDR3 terminus; the germline J gene supplies the remainder. The chain carries TRBV11-2 and TRBJ1-1; 11 bases line up with TRBD1. This CDR3 spans 14 amino acids. Germline lookup yields CDR1 SGHAT and CDR2 FQNNGV. With V trimmed by 7 bases and J by 4 bases, 5 bases remained unmatched. CDR3 sequence: CASTGTGGFTEAFF. The sequenced CDR3 bases are TGTGCCAGCACCGGGACAGGGGGGTTCACTGAA.

On this clone itself: The read comes to an end 3 residues before the CDR3 does, leaving the germline J gene to fill in the end. The rearrangement uses TRBV29-1 and TRBJ1-2; TRBD1 matches 9 bases. The V and J ends lost 6 bases and 5 bases, in that order; junction bases with no gene match: 10. The CDR3 loop spans 14 amino acids. Looked up from germline, CDR1 is SQVTM and CDR2 is ANQGSEA. The CDR3 protein is CSVVDRGASYGYTF. Partial CDR3 DNA: TGCAGCGTCGTGGACAGGGGCGCTTCATATGGC.

Notes on this clone: From the germline J gene comes the end of the CDR3, since the read stops 3 residues before it. The J gene is TRBJ2-1, the V gene TRBV20-1; TRBD1 is a possible D gene (6 bases). Looked up from germline, CDR1 is DFQATT and CDR2 is SNEGSKA (reference sequence). Trimming shortened V by 6 bases and J by 7 bases, and 19 bases separated the two germline ends. The CDR3 runs 14 residues. Here the CDR3 reads CSALRTAGANEQFF. CDR3 bases read: TGCAGTGCCCTCCGTACAGCAGGGGCGAATGAG.

Details on this clone: One end of the junction varies from germline; a read error may be responsible. The CDR3 end is not reached by the read, which stops 3 residues before it; the germline J gene fills it in. This chain joins TRBV19 and TRBJ2-2, with TRBD2 matching over 9 bases. This CDR3 has 16 residues. Germline V gene sequence: CDR1 LNHDA, CDR2 SQIVND (reference sequence). The sequenced part of the CDR3 DNA is TGTACCAGTAGTACAGGTAGCGGGGGCTACACCGGGGAG. It translates to CTSSTGSGGYTGE. The full CDR3 is CTSSTGSGGYTGELFF.

A word on this clone: Coverage ceases 3 residues before the CDR3 finishes, and the germline J gene fills in the end. The chain links TRBV18 to TRBJ1-4; no clear D. Between the trimmed V and J ends, which lost 3 bases and 7 bases, there was a span of 15 bases. Per germline, CDR1 KGHSH and CDR2 LQKENI. The CDR3 spans 15 residues. The CDR3 spells CASSPWRTRGEKLFF. The CDR3 DNA, read in part, is TGTGCCAGCTCACCTTGGAGGACCCGGGGTGAAAAA. The whole variable domain, remainder taken from reference TRBV18 and TRBJ1-4, is NAGVMQNPRHLVRRRGQEARLRCSPMKGHSHVYWYRQLPEEGLKFMVYLQKENIIDESGMPKERFSAEFPKEGPSILRIQQVVRGDSAAYFCASSPWRTRGEKLFFGSGTQLSVL.

As concerns this clone: Coverage ceases 3 residues before the CDR3 finishes, and the germline J gene fills in the end. This sequence joins TRBV2 and TRBJ1-1; possibly TRBD1 for D (5 bases). Germline CDR1 reads SNHLY; CDR2 reads FYNNEI. This CDR3 is 12 amino acids long. Trimming removed 6 bases from V and 4 bases from J, with 9 bases in between. The CDR3 here is CASSAGFTEAFF. The sequenced part of the CDR3 DNA is TGTGCCAGCAGCGCAGGGTTCACTGAA.

Comments on this clone: The read finishes 3 residues shy of the CDR3 end, and the germline J gene is used to complete it. This sample includes further DNA sequences coding for the same CDR3. J is TRBJ2-7 and V is TRBV6-2 or TRBV6-3; 7 positions match TRBD2. With V trimmed by 3 bases and J by 6 bases, 8 bases remained unmatched. The CDR3 has 14 residues. Germline V gene lookup returns CDR1 MNHEY and CDR2 SVGEGT. CDR3 in amino acids: CASSYLRELGEQYF. Incomplete CDR3 DNA: TGTGCCAGCAGTTATTTGCGGGAGTTGGGCGAG.

This CDR3 is CAIGAGQPMNTEAFF. The DNA read from the CDR3 is TGTGCCATCGGTGCGGGACAGCCAATGAACACTGAA. The chain couples TRBV10-3 to TRBJ1-1; TRBD1 matches 7 bases. The DNA ends 3 residues before the CDR3 does, and the rest of the CDR3 is filled in from the germline J gene. Germline-derived CDR1 and CDR2 are ENHRY and SYGVKD. Germline trimming cut 8 bases from V and 0 bases from J; bases unmatched to any gene: 9. The CDR3 runs 15 residues.

As concerns this clone: Read sequence stops 3 residues before the CDR3 end, and the germline J gene provides the missing end. The rearrangement joins TRBV29-1 to TRBJ2-5; 7 positions match TRBD1. This CDR3 has 15 residues. Germline V gene lookup returns CDR1 SQVTM and CDR2 ANQGSEA. V trimming: 0 bases; J trimming: 3 bases; junction bases outside the gene matches: 7. The chain's CDR3 is CSVEDTQGEKETQYF. Partial CDR3 DNA: TGCAGCGTTGAAGATACGCAGGGGGAAAAAGAGACC. Filled out from reference TRBV29-1 and TRBJ2-5, the complete variable domain reads SAVISQKPSRDICQRGTSLTIQCQVDSQVTMMFWYRQQPGQSLTLIATANQGSEATYESGFVIDKFPISRPNLTFSTLTVSNMSPEDSSIYLCSVEDTQGEKETQYFGPGTRLLVL.

As to this clone: The sequence runs out 3 residues before the end of the CDR3; the remainder is reconstructed from the germline J gene. The V gene is TRBV28, the J gene TRBJ2-7; possibly TRBD1 for D (5 bases). CDR1 is MDHEN, CDR2 SYDVKM, per germline. The V and J ends lost 5 bases and 3 bases respectively, with 5 bases between them. The CDR3 has 11 residues. The chain's CDR3 is CASSQGYEQYF. The CDR3 DNA, read in part, is TGTGCCAGCAGTCAGGGCTACGAG.